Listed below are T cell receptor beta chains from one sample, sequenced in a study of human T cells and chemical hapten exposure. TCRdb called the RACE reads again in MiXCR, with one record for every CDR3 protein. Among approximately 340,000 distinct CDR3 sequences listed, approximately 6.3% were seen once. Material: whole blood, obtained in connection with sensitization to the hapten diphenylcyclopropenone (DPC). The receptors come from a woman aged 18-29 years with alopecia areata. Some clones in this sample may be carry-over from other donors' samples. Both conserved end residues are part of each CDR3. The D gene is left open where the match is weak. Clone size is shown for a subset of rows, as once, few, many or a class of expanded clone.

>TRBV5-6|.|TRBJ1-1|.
TGTGCCAGCAGCTCGGCTCAAGACAGGCGAGCGACTGAAGCTTTCTTT
CASSSAQDRRATEAFF
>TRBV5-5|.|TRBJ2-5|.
TGTGCCAGCATCGTCACCACAGGGAAAGAGACCCAGTACTTC
CASIVTTGKETQYF
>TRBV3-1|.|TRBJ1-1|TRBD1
TGTGCCAGCAGCCAAACAGGGGTTCGCACTGAAGCTTTCTTT
CASSQTGVRTEAFF
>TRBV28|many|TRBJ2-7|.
TGTGCCAGCAGGGGGGGCGGGACAGACTACGAGCAGTACTTC
CASRGGGTDYEQYF
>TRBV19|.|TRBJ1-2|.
TGTGCCAGTACCAGCAGTACCTATGGCTACACCTTC
CASTSSTYGYTF
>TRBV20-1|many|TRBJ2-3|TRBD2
TGCAGTGCTAGTTTGGCTAGCGGGGCCCGCACAGATACGCAGTATTTT
CSASLASGARTDTQYF
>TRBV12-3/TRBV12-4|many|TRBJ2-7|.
TGTGCCAGCAGTTCCCAGGGGGGGCTGACCTACGAGCAGTACTTC
CASSSQGGLTYEQYF
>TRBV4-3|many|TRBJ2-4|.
TGCGCCAGCAGCCAAGGGGTCCCCGACATTCAGTACTTC
CASSQGVPDIQYF
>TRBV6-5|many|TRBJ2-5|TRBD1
TGTGCCAGCACCGAAGACAGGGGAGCATGGGAGACCCAGTACTTC
CASTEDRGAWETQYF
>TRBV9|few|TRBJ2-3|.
TGTGCCAGCAGCGTAGGACTACAGCCAGATACGCAGTATTTT
CASSVGLQPDTQYF
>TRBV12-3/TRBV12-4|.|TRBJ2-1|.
TGTGCCAGCAGGGTGGGCTCGTATGAGCAGTTCTTC
CASRVGSYEQFF
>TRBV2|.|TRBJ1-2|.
TGTGCCAGCAGTGAAGAAATGGAGTCGGAGGGGCACTATGGCTACACCTTC
CASSEEMESEGHYGYTF
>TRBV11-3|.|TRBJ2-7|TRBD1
TGTGCCAGCAGCTTAGCTGGACAGGGCCCCTACGAGCAGTACTTC
CASSLAGQGPYEQYF
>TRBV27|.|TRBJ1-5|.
TGTGCCAGCATAAATCAGCCCCAGCATTTT
CASINQPQHF
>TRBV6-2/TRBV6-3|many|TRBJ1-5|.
TGTGCCAGCAGTTGGGACGGTAATCAGCCCCAGCATTTT
CASSWDGNQPQHF
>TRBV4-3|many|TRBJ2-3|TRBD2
TGCGCCAGCAGCCAACCTCCCTTGACTAGCGGGGGCACAGATACGCAGTATTTT
CASSQPPLTSGGTDTQYF
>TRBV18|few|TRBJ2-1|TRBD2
TGTGCCAGCTCACCACCGCTAGGACTAGCGGGGGGGTTCTCCTACAATGAGCAGTTCTTC
CASSPPLGLAGGFSYNEQFF
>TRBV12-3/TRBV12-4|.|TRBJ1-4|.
TGTGCCAGTTCTGGGGGTCGACAGAGAAGTAATGAAAAACTGTTTTTT
CASSGGRQRSNEKLFF
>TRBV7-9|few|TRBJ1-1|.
TGTGCCAGCAGCCCCCGGGGGGGCATGAACACTGAAGCTTTCTTT
CASSPRGGMNTEAFF
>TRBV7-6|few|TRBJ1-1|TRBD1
TGTGCCAGCAGCCCCAGGGGGCAGGACACTGAAGCTTTCTTT
CASSPRGQDTEAFF